These T cell receptor beta chains were read from a single sample in a study of T cells in Graves' hyperthyroidism and ophthalmopathy. A single record per CDR3 protein comes from TCRdb applying MiXCR to the multiplex PCR reads. The sample has roughly 420,000 distinct CDR3 sequences; less than 20% are singletons. The sample consisted of blood. The origin of the receptors is a woman under 30 with Graves' hyperthyroidism. Each CDR3 is given with its conserved first and last residue. The order of the fields is V gene, D gene, clone size, J gene, CDR3 DNA, CDR3 protein. A D gene is named only where the DNA matches it firmly. The size of a clone is reported for some rows only, either as once, few or many, or as a class for expanded clones.

v_call: TRBV11-2; d_call: TRBD2; clone_size: NA; j_call: TRBJ2-1; cdr3_nt: TGTGCCAGCAGCTTAGAACTGCGGGGGGGCCTTAGTGAGCAGTTCTTC; cdr3_aa: CASSLELRGGLSEQFF
v_call: TRBV12-3/TRBV12-4; d_call: TRBD2; clone_size: NA; j_call: TRBJ2-1; cdr3_nt: TGTGCCAGCAGCCGATCTCGGAGAGGACTAGCGGGAGGGCCGTTAAATGAGCAGTTCTTC; cdr3_aa: CASSRSRRGLAGGPLNEQFF
v_call: TRBV7-6; d_call: NA; clone_size: few; j_call: TRBJ2-2; cdr3_nt: TGTGCCAGCAGCCCCCAACCCACAGGGACACAACTACTCCGGGAGCTGTTTTTT; cdr3_aa: CASSPQPTGTQLLRELFF
v_call: TRBV25-1; d_call: NA; clone_size: NA; j_call: TRBJ1-2; cdr3_nt: TGTGCCAGCACCCGGAGGGGGGGAGATGATGGCTACACCTTC; cdr3_aa: CASTRRGGDDGYTF
v_call: TRBV11-2; d_call: TRBD1; clone_size: many; j_call: TRBJ2-4; cdr3_nt: TGTGCCAGCAGCTTCGCCTCGGGACAGGGGGCAGTCATTCAGTACTTC; cdr3_aa: CASSFASGQGAVIQYF
v_call: TRBV5-5; d_call: NA; clone_size: NA; j_call: TRBJ1-5; cdr3_nt: TGTGCCAGCAGCTTGGAACCCGTTAGCAATCAGCCCCAGCATTTT; cdr3_aa: CASSLEPVSNQPQHF
v_call: TRBV5-6; d_call: NA; clone_size: few; j_call: TRBJ2-5; cdr3_nt: TGTGCCGGCAGCTTGGTCGCCGGACAAAGGGAGACCCAGTACTTC; cdr3_aa: CAGSLVAGQRETQYF
v_call: TRBV20-1; d_call: TRBD2; clone_size: many; j_call: TRBJ2-3; cdr3_nt: TGCAGTGCTAGAGATTGGACTAGCGGGAGCCGTCCATCGGATACGCAGTATTTT; cdr3_aa: CSARDWTSGSRPSDTQYF
v_call: TRBV6-2/TRBV6-3; d_call: NA; clone_size: NA; j_call: TRBJ2-1; cdr3_nt: TGTGCCAGCAGTTACCCCACTCAGGGGGGGCGTTACAATGAGCAGTTCTTC; cdr3_aa: CASSYPTQGGRYNEQFF
v_call: TRBV9; d_call: NA; clone_size: medium-sized; j_call: TRBJ2-2; cdr3_nt: TGTGCCAGCAGCCTCCCACAGGACCCAATAAAGTGGTCCGGGGAGCTGTTTTTT; cdr3_aa: CASSLPQDPIKWSGELFF
v_call: TRBV6-1; d_call: NA; clone_size: NA; j_call: TRBJ1-5; cdr3_nt: TGTGCCAGCCAAAGGCCCCAGCATTTT; cdr3_aa: CASQRPQHF
v_call: TRBV7-2; d_call: TRBD2; clone_size: few; j_call: TRBJ2-5; cdr3_nt: TGTGCCAGCAGCTTAACCGGGGGGGCCGGGGAGACCCAGTACTTC; cdr3_aa: CASSLTGGAGETQYF
v_call: TRBV12-3/TRBV12-4; d_call: NA; clone_size: many; j_call: TRBJ1-5; cdr3_nt: TGTGCCAGCAGCCGGGGGGACCGGAATCAGCCCCAGCATTTT; cdr3_aa: CASSRGDRNQPQHF
v_call: TRBV19; d_call: NA; clone_size: few; j_call: TRBJ1-5; cdr3_nt: TGTGCCAGTAGGGCAGCAAATAGCAATCAGCCCCAGCATTTT; cdr3_aa: CASRAANSNQPQHF
v_call: TRBV5-1; d_call: NA; clone_size: many; j_call: TRBJ1-4; cdr3_nt: TGCGCCAGCAGCGGGAGCGGCAGATCAACTAATGAAAAACTGTTTTTT; cdr3_aa: CASSGSGRSTNEKLFF
v_call: TRBV7-2; d_call: TRBD2; clone_size: many; j_call: TRBJ2-1; cdr3_nt: TGTGCCAGCAGCTTATGGCTAGCGGGGGGCAGTGAGCAGTTCTTC; cdr3_aa: CASSLWLAGGSEQFF
v_call: TRBV20-1; d_call: NA; clone_size: NA; j_call: TRBJ1-5; cdr3_nt: TGCAGTGCTAGAGATGCAAATCAGCCCCAGCATTTT; cdr3_aa: CSARDANQPQHF
v_call: TRBV28; d_call: TRBD1; clone_size: NA; j_call: TRBJ2-7; cdr3_nt: TGTGCCAGTGGACAGGTTAGCTCCTACGAGCAGTACTTC; cdr3_aa: CASGQVSSYEQYF
v_call: TRBV30; d_call: NA; clone_size: many; j_call: TRBJ1-2; cdr3_nt: TGTGCCTGTGTACACGGGACACCCTATGGCTACACCTTC; cdr3_aa: CACVHGTPYGYTF
v_call: TRBV3-1; d_call: NA; clone_size: NA; j_call: TRBJ1-6; cdr3_nt: TGTGCCAGCAGTTATAGCGGGGTTTTCGATAATTCACCCCTCCACTTT; cdr3_aa: CASSYSGVFDNSPLHF
v_call: TRBV14; d_call: NA; clone_size: many; j_call: TRBJ1-1; cdr3_nt: TGTGCCAGCAGCCAAGGTCGGAACACTGAAGCTTTCTTT; cdr3_aa: CASSQGRNTEAFF
v_call: TRBV27; d_call: TRBD2; clone_size: few; j_call: TRBJ2-2; cdr3_nt: TGTGCCAGCGGGTATCTAGCGGGAGTATATCGAGTCCGGACCGGGGAGCTGTTTTTT; cdr3_aa: CASGYLAGVYRVRTGELFF
v_call: TRBV5-1; d_call: TRBD2; clone_size: many; j_call: TRBJ2-1; cdr3_nt: TGCGCCAGCAGGGGACTAGCGGCTGACTACAATGAGCAGTTCTTC; cdr3_aa: CASRGLAADYNEQFF
v_call: TRBV19; d_call: TRBD1; clone_size: many; j_call: TRBJ2-1; cdr3_nt: TGTGCCAGTGGGACAGGGGGTGACAATGAGCAGTTCTTC; cdr3_aa: CASGTGGDNEQFF
v_call: TRBV3-1; d_call: NA; clone_size: NA; j_call: TRBJ1-2; cdr3_nt: TGTGCCAGCAGCCAAGAGGACATTCGGAAAGGCCGCACCTTC; cdr3_aa: CASSQEDIRKGRTF
v_call: TRBV2; d_call: NA; clone_size: many; j_call: TRBJ1-5; cdr3_nt: TGTGCCAGCAGTGATCAAGGGTGGTTGTTTGACGCCCAGCATTTT; cdr3_aa: CASSDQGWLFDAQHF